Only a few counts were recorded for the clone carrying this T cell receptor (beta chain). What it binds is unknown. Per the germline V gene, CDR1 is SEHNR and CDR2 is FQNEAQ (reference sequence). This CDR3 is built from 14 residues. Trimming took off 1 base at V and 3 bases at J, with 9 bases between the two ends. TCR alpha and TCR beta cDNA libraries carrying sample barcodes and UMIs came from 5'RACE with constant-segment primers. TCRdb reprocessed the 5' RACE reads via MiXCR and lists one record per CDR3 protein. In the table there are under 300,000 distinct CDR3 sequences, around 15% of which are singletons. The source of the sample is a study of T-cell memory formation after mild COVID-19. Study as a whole: Largely, TCR clusters stayed within a single donor. Whole-study results and caveats: That cross-reactive memory joined was suggested by some responding clones appearing in pre-infection memory. Second-wave clones peaking on day 37 lacked confirmed SARS-CoV-2 specificity.

Sequenced: PBMCs or a T cell subset sorted from them (not recorded which). The TCR was taken from a man aged 18 to 29 who had mild COVID-19 (a few samples of this study predate the infection). Cell type and time point are not known. The rearrangement uses TRBV7-9 and TRBJ1-2, with no clear D. CDR3 DNA: TGTGCCAGCAGCTTAGTAGGTGCGGACTATGGCTACACCTTC. This codes for CASSLVGADYGYTF.